This TCR beta chain was found in a study of blood T cell repertoires in COVID-19. On the study more broadly: The study drew acute and convalescent COVID-19 samples from the United States, Italy and Spain. T cells, B-cell-depleted T cells, or PBMCs provided the cDNA or gDNA that served as material.

The CDR3 consists of 16 residues. V was pared by 1 base and J by 5 bases, with 4 bases of the junction left unmatched. Germline CDR1 LGHNA, CDR2 YNFKEQ. Original processing notes: Scientists estimated how many nucleated cells there were by amplifying reference gene primers. Data came from immunoSEQ multiplex PCR; TCRdb stores just in-frame clones and leaves some out. That table supplies the V and J calls and clone size; D and trimming were determined from the DNA. The sample holds 310,000 or so clones, approximately 86% seen once. Sequences were obtained from peripheral blood. The chain joins TRBV4-2 to TRBJ2-3, with 12 bases lining up with TRBD2. The receptor's source is a woman aged 45-60 years who had recovered from COVID-19. CDR3 amino acids: CASSQGLAGGGDTQYF. The CDR3 coding sequence is TGTGCCAGCAGCCAAGGCCTAGCGGGAGGGGGAGATACGCAGTATTTT.